The 27 T cell receptor beta chains presented below share a single source sample, sequenced in a study of control samples from healthy donors and cancer patients. Assay used: immunoSEQ multiplex PCR; TCRdb lists only in-frame clones, some missing. The profile shows 110,000 to 150,000 clones, roughly 90% of them singletons. The sequenced sample consisted of blood. These receptor sequences come from a man under 40 in good health.

The chain employs TRBV6-5 and TRBJ1-2; D remains ambiguous. From germline, CDR1 is MNHEY and CDR2 SVGAGI. V was trimmed by 6 bases and J by 2 bases, leaving 7 bases between them. The CDR3 loop spans 12 amino acids. CDR3 in DNA: TGTGCCAGCAGGGCGGGGAACTATGGCTACACCTTC. Protein sequence: CASRAGNYGYTF.

This clone was detected once. The chain uses TRBV29-1 and TRBJ1-4; D ambiguous. CDR3 length: 12 amino acids. Germline CDR1 reads SQVTM; CDR2 reads ANQGSEA. V was clipped by 5 bases and J by 8 bases, with 12 bases between them. The CDR3 is CSVREGKEKLFF. CDR3 DNA sequence: TGCAGCGTTCGGGAGGGCAAGGAAAAACTGTTTTTT.

The chain uses TRBV2 and TRBJ1-5; 12 bases align to TRBD1. Trimming took 6 bases from V and 4 from J; bases not matched to a gene: 7. CDR3 length: 16 residues. The V gene's germline CDR1 is SNHLY and CDR2 FYNNEI. The CDR3 coding sequence is TGTGCCAGCAGCAAGGGACAGGGGGCGCAAAATCAGCCCCAGCATTTT. This gives the protein CASSKGQGAQNQPQHF.

The V gene is TRBV7-9, the J gene TRBJ2-7, with 7 bases aligning to TRBD1. CDR1 is SEHNR, CDR2 FQNEAQ, per germline (reference sequence). After removal of 4 bases from V and 1 base from J, the junction contained 1 base not matched to a gene. The CDR3 runs 13 residues. CDR3 DNA sequence: TGTGCCAGCAGCTCGGGACAGTCCTACGAGCAGTACTTC. Protein product: CASSSGQSYEQYF.

The CDR3 DNA sequence: TGTGCTAGCCCGGGAAGGCCCTCAAATCAGCCCCAGCATTTT. This codes for CASPGRPSNQPQHF. The chain uses TRBV12-5 and TRBJ1-5; D gene uncertain. Per the germline V gene, CDR1 is LGHNT and CDR2 is FRNRAP. The V and J ends lost 9 bases and 4 bases respectively, with 16 bases between them. The CDR3 spans 14 residues.

The chain carries TRBV12-3 or TRBV12-4 and TRBJ1-6; D not certain. Trimming shortened V by 6 bases and J by 5 bases, and 8 bases separated the two germline ends. The CDR3 sequence is 13 residues long. CDR3: CASSLTDNSPLHF. The CDR3 region has the DNA TGTGCCAGCAGCTTGACTGATAATTCACCCCTCCACTTT.

The J gene is TRBJ1-3, the V gene TRBV24-1; D gene uncertain. V was pared by 2 bases and J by 2 bases, with 9 bases between. There are 15 residues in the CDR3. Per germline, CDR1 KGHDR and CDR2 SFDVKD. The CDR3 spells CATSDSSTAGNTIYF. As DNA, the CDR3 is TGTGCCACCAGTGATTCCTCCACTGCTGGAAACACCATATATTTT.

Here the CDR3 DNA reads TGTGCCAGCAGCTTAGTAGCGGGAGGGCCCTCCGATGAGCAGTTCTTC. Protein: CASSLVAGGPSDEQFF. The chain combines TRBV11-2 with TRBJ2-1; 11 nucleotides match TRBD2. The germline CDR1 and CDR2 sequences are SGHAT and FQNNGV. Losses at the gene ends were 1 base for V and 8 bases for J; bases not matched to a gene: 7. This CDR3 comprises 16 residues.

The genes are TRBV29-1 and TRBJ2-1; TRBD1 matches 12 bases. The CDR3 extends over 14 amino acids. From germline, CDR1 is SQVTM and CDR2 ANQGSEA. V gave up 5 bases and J gave up 7 bases; unmatched junction bases: 6. The CDR3 here is CSVTPGQGANEQFF. The CDR3 DNA sequence: TGCAGCGTTACCCCGGGACAGGGGGCGAATGAGCAGTTCTTC.

The J gene is TRBJ2-5, the V gene TRBV27; D unclear. Germline V gives CDR1 MNHEY, CDR2 SMNVEV (reference sequence). This CDR3 has 14 residues. The germline V and J ends were trimmed by 2 bases and 7 bases, with 14 bases remaining between them. This CDR3 reads CASSLRAGEGTQYF. The DNA of the CDR3 is TGTGCCAGCAGTTTAAGGGCAGGAGAAGGGACCCAGTACTTC.

The V call is TRBV25-1, the J call TRBJ1-4; D is uncertain. V was shortened by 3 bases and J by 11 bases, with 13 bases between the two germline ends. The CDR3 has 13 residues. Germline V lookup: CDR1 MGHDK, CDR2 SYGVNS. The CDR3, as DNA: TGTGCCAGCAGTGATCAATGGGTGGAGAAACTGTTTTTT. Protein product: CASSDQWVEKLFF.

The chain links TRBV9 to TRBJ2-6, with a possible D match to TRBD2 (5 bases). There are 16 residues in the CDR3. V was pared by 2 bases and J by 0 bases, with 9 bases between. The germline V gene encodes CDR1 SGDLS and CDR2 YYNGEE. The DNA of the CDR3 is TGTGCCAGCAGCGTGAGCGGTAGCTCTGGGGCCAACGTCCTGACTTTC. It is translated as CASSVSGSSGANVLTF.

The rearrangement uses TRBV12-3 or TRBV12-4 and TRBJ2-1, with D uncertain. Trimming cost V 2 bases and J 5 bases, with 4 bases left between them. The CDR3 spans 12 residues. Here the CDR3 reads CASSLWDNEQFF. CDR3 nucleotides: TGTGCCAGCAGTTTATGGGACAATGAGCAGTTCTTC.

The chain recombines TRBV24-1 with TRBJ2-1; the match to TRBD1 covers 7 bases. The germline gives CDR1 KGHDR, CDR2 SFDVKD. This CDR3 spans 14 amino acids. Losses at the gene ends were 7 bases for V and 2 bases for J; bases not matched to a gene: 4. The CDR3 DNA reads TGTGCCACCAGCCCGGACAGGACCTACAATGAGCAGTTCTTC. Its protein is CATSPDRTYNEQFF.

The chain carries TRBV28 and TRBJ1-1; D remains unclear. There are 13 residues in the CDR3. Germline V lookup: CDR1 MDHEN, CDR2 SYDVKM. V lost 4 bases, J lost 6 bases, and 12 bases lay in between. Written as DNA, the CDR3 is TGTGCCAGCAGTTACAACCCCAGGCCTGAAGCTTTCTTT. Residues: CASSYNPRPEAFF. Full variable domain (rest looked up from reference TRBV28 and TRBJ1-1): DVKVTQSSRYLVKRTGEKVFLECVQDMDHENMFWYRQDPGLGLRLIYFSYDVKMKEKGDIPEGYSVSREKKERFSLILESASTNQTSMYLCASSYNPRPEAFFGQGTRLTVV.

The rearrangement joins TRBV20-1 to TRBJ1-1; D is undetermined. Germline V gene sequence: CDR1 DFQATT, CDR2 SNEGSKA (reference sequence). The V and J ends lost 3 bases and 1 base respectively, with 12 bases between them. This CDR3 contains 14 residues. The CDR3 DNA is TGCAGTGCTAGTCATCCAGAAACGAACACTGAAGCTTTCTTT. As protein: CSASHPETNTEAFF.

This rearrangement joins TRBV27 to TRBJ2-5; 9 bases align to TRBD1. Germline values: CDR1 MNHEY, CDR2 SMNVEV (reference sequence). This CDR3 has 15 amino acids. V dropped 6 bases and J dropped 4; count of bases not matched to a gene: 9. CDR3 region: CASRGTGLAIETQYF. The DNA of the CDR3 is TGTGCCAGCAGGGGGACAGGGCTCGCGATAGAGACCCAGTACTTC.

This clone was seen just once. The chain has TRBV9 and TRBJ2-5, with D possibly TRBD2 on 7 matching bases. Trimming removed 0 bases at V and 4 bases at J, with 10 bases between. The CDR3 consists of 14 residues. The germline V gene encodes CDR1 SGDLS and CDR2 YYNGEE. The CDR3 spells CASSVDREGETQYF. The CDR3 DNA reads as TGTGCCAGCAGCGTAGACAGGGAGGGAGAGACCCAGTACTTC.

This sequence joins TRBV19 and TRBJ1-6; D is unclear. Per the germline V gene, CDR1 is LNHDA and CDR2 is SQIVND (reference sequence). V lost 6 bases and J lost 6, with 9 bases in between. The CDR3 totals 13 residues. The CDR3 bases are TGTGCCAGTAGCAACGCGGGTAATTCACCCCTCCACTTT. It encodes CASSNAGNSPLHF.

The chain recombines TRBV6-6 with TRBJ2-5; D is undetermined. The germline V and J ends were trimmed by 6 bases and 3 bases, with 14 bases remaining between them. This CDR3 is built from 14 residues. Germline loops: CDR1 MNHNY, CDR2 SVGAGI (reference sequence). In DNA, the CDR3 is TGTGCCAGCAGCCGGTCTATTGGGGAAGAGACCCAGTACTTC. Translated, it gives CASSRSIGEETQYF.

The rearrangement joins TRBV5-8 to TRBJ2-7; 10 positions match TRBD2. Germline CDR1 SGHTS, CDR2 YDEGEE. V shed 3 bases and J 5 bases; nucleotides not matched to a gene: 11. This CDR3 has 16 residues. As DNA, the CDR3 is TGTGCCAGCAGCTCAGGATTAGCGGGAGGAATACACGAGCAGTACTTC. Residues: CASSSGLAGGIHEQYF.

V is TRBV6-5 and J is TRBJ1-1; D gene uncertain. Trimming removed 4 bases at V and 2 bases at J, with 11 bases between. Germline lookup yields CDR1 MNHEY and CDR2 SVGAGI. This CDR3 is built from 14 residues. The CDR3 DNA is TGTGCCAGCAGTTCAAGAAGAGGAAACACTGAAGCTTTCTTT. This encodes CASSSRRGNTEAFF.

The gene calls are TRBV14 and TRBJ2-1, with 14 bases lining up with TRBD2. The V gene's germline CDR1 is SGHDN and CDR2 FVKESK. V shed 10 bases, J shed 2 bases, and the junction held 10 bases outside the gene matches. CDR3 length: 17 amino acids. The CDR3 nucleotides are TGTGCCACCTCTAAGACTAGCGGGAGGGCCCCCTACAATGAGCAGTTCTTC. As protein: CATSKTSGRAPYNEQFF.

This chain joins TRBV7-2 and TRBJ2-5, with no clear D. Trimming pared 3 bases from V and 2 bases from J, leaving 19 bases between. Germline values: CDR1 SGHTA, CDR2 FQGNSA. This CDR3 contains 17 residues. CDR3 bases: TGTGCCAGCAGCTTTACTCTAGGGCCGGGCTATCAAGAGACCCAGTACTTC. Translated: CASSFTLGPGYQETQYF.

This chain links TRBV6-6 with TRBJ1-1; maybe TRBD1 (5 bases). Germline lookup yields CDR1 MNHNY and CDR2 SVGAGI (reference sequence). Trimming removed 2 bases at V and 4 bases at J, with 11 bases between. The CDR3 has 14 amino acids. The CDR3: CASSYPTGGTEAFF. CDR3 in DNA: TGTGCCAGCAGTTACCCTACGGGGGGCACTGAAGCTTTCTTT.

V and J are TRBV5-4 and TRBJ1-1; perhaps TRBD1 as D (6 bases). CDR3 length: 15 amino acids. V lost 3 bases and J 0 bases, leaving 12 bases between the germline ends. The germline CDR1 and CDR2 sequences are SGHNT and YYREEE (reference sequence). The CDR3 spells CASSSRQDMNTEAFF. CDR3 nucleotides: TGTGCCAGCAGCTCTAGACAGGACATGAACACTGAAGCTTTCTTT.

The chain joins TRBV2 to TRBJ2-2; D is tentatively TRBD1 or TRBD2 (7 bases each). The germline V and J ends were trimmed by 6 bases and 7 bases, with 21 bases remaining between them. The V gene's germline CDR1 is SNHLY and CDR2 FYNNEI. The CDR3 has 16 residues. Here the CDR3 DNA reads TGTGCCAGCAGACGACAGGGCGCGGGAGAGGGCGGGGAGCTGTTTTTT. Translated, it gives CASRRQGAGEGGELFF.